This T cell receptor (beta chain) was captured in a study of early T cells in non-severe SARS-CoV-2 infection (dated by TCRdb to about 2021). General notes on the study: Because TCR sequencing relied on bulk RNA taken from unsorted whole blood, pairing of alpha and beta chains was not possible.

The study was a case-control design nested within a healthcare worker cohort in London, UK, with weekly nasopharyngeal swab PCR tests and blood sampling. Between 23 and 31 March 2020, the week of the UK lockdown, healthcare workers were enrolled and then followed up weekly for as long as 16 weeks. Paper-wide results and their limitations: VDJdb matching was skewed toward anti-spike CD8 responses, so virus-specific expansions were likely underestimated and private and CD4 specificities were missed.

The receptor library was made with 5' RACE. For sequencing, a NextSeq 500 was employed. To correct for sequencing error and PCR bias, the TCR library protocol tagged individual cDNA molecules with unique molecular identifiers. Both TCR alpha and beta chains were sequenced, and tight co-correlation was observed between alpha and beta sequence abundances in each sample. On the authors' methods: Decombinator V4 was used to perform V gene, J gene and CDR3 annotation of TCR sequences. Expanded TCRs were defined as changing significantly between any two time points under a Poisson model with p below 0.0001. TCR abundances were normalised to the total number of TCRs sequenced per sample and expressed as counts per million. TRAV1-2 paired with TRAJ12, TRAJ20 or TRAJ33 defined MAIT TCRs, while TRAV10 paired with TRAJ18 defined iNKT TCRs. VDJdb, accessed 1 November 2021, was searched for CMV, EBV and SARS-CoV-2 annotated TCRs, with TCRs annotated for multiple antigens excluded. TCRdb handled the public reads itself, with Q25 trimming in fastp and clone calling in MiXCR, and kept productive beta chains. A single entry per CDR3 protein holds the most common genes and DNA from its merged rows. It is TCRdb's table, rather than the study itself, that gives the V and J calls and clone size. The sample records 85,000 to 100,000 distinct CDR3 sequences, 16% of which are singletons. Clones ranked in the top ten supply roughly 1.3% of the sample.

CDR1 and CDR2, per the germline V gene, are SGHTA and FQGNSA. The junction shows trimming of 2 bases on V and 9 bases on J, and the gene matches do not reach 13 bases of it. Taken from cysteine to phenylalanine, the CDR3 has 19 residues. Only the CDR3 DNA is retained, 57 bases long and in frame from the first base. A remark on this clonotype: Its antigen remains undetermined. No much larger clone exists at a distance of one base, and base qualities are not known.

The V gene is TRBV7-2 and the J gene is TRBJ2-1; 16 bases in between match TRBD2. The receptor was derived from an adult who was a healthcare worker with PCR-confirmed SARS-CoV-2 infection or an uninfected control (not recorded which). Sequences were obtained from whole blood. CDR3 sequence: CASSLFPVGTSGRAGEQFF. The sequence in DNA is TGTGCCAGCAGCTTATTTCCGGTGGGGACTAGCGGGAGGGCCGGTGAGCAGTTCTTC.